One and the same sample provided the 32 T cell receptor beta chains below, sequenced in a study of shared clonotypes between healthy human individuals. Naive CD8 populations comprised CD45RO-negative cells positively selected for CCR7, excluding terminally differentiated effector memory CD45RA+ cells. Data came from immunoSEQ multiplex PCR; TCRdb stores just in-frame clones and leaves some out. The sample lists around 600,000 clones; approximately 95% were seen once. The specimen sequenced was naive CD8+ T cells sorted from blood. The source of these receptors is a woman aged 30 to 39 in good health.

With respect to this clone: At the DNA level, this CDR3 is encoded by other sequences in the same sample as well. This chain links TRBV29-1 with TRBJ1-1; D perhaps matches TRBD1 (5 bases). The CDR3 totals 13 residues. Germline CDR1 and CDR2: SQVTM and ANQGSEA. V lost 1 base and J lost 0, with 6 bases in between. CDR3 sequence reads: CSVEAGLNTEAFF. The CDR3 DNA reads TGCAGCGTTGAAGCAGGGTTGAACACTGAAGCTTTCTTT.

The chain carries TRBV5-4 and TRBJ2-2; unclear D gene. V shed 2 bases and J shed 6 bases, with 5 bases lying between them. Germline V gene data show CDR1 as SGHNT and CDR2 as YYREEE (reference sequence). CDR3 length: 12 residues. CDR3 in amino acids: CASSFFPGELFF. CDR3 coding DNA: TGTGCCAGCAGCTTTTTCCCCGGGGAGCTGTTTTTT. Drawing the rest from reference TRBV5-4 and TRBJ2-2, the complete variable domain is ETGVTQSPTHLIKTRGQQVTLRCSSQSGHNTVSWYQQALGQGPQFIFQYYREEENGRGNFPPRFSGLQFPNYSSELNVNALELDDSALYLCASSFFPGELFFGEGSRLTVL.

In this sample, this clone turned up once. The V and J genes are TRBV28 and TRBJ2-2; a weak D match, TRBD1 (6 bases). CDR3 length equals 20 residues. V was pared by 4 bases and J by 4 bases, with 28 bases between. Germline V lookup: CDR1 MDHEN, CDR2 SYDVKM. CDR3 in amino acids: CASSSQIHPPQGMVTGELFF. DNA of the CDR3: TGTGCCAGCAGTTCGCAAATACATCCCCCACAGGGTATGGTCACCGGGGAGCTGTTTTTT.

The chain joins TRBV2 to TRBJ2-4; D gene unclear. V shed 2 bases and J shed 8 bases, with 16 bases lying between them. Germline CDR1 reads SNHLY; CDR2 reads FYNNEI. The CDR3 loop spans 15 amino acids. CDR3 residues: CASSESRASQDIQYF. The CDR3, as DNA: TGTGCCAGCAGTGAAAGTAGGGCGAGCCAAGACATTCAGTACTTC.

The chain combines TRBV28 with TRBJ2-3; perhaps TRBD1 as D (5 bases). The germline V and J ends were trimmed by 1 base and 5 bases, with 13 bases remaining between them. This CDR3 comprises 15 residues. Per germline, CDR1 MDHEN and CDR2 SYDVKM. CDR3 loop: CASSLLGSGQDTQYF. The CDR3 DNA reads TGTGCCAGCAGTTTATTAGGTTCAGGGCAAGATACGCAGTATTTT.

This clone was recorded only once. The chain recombines TRBV5-4 with TRBJ2-1; 9 bases match TRBD2. Trimming took 3 bases from V and 9 from J; bases not matched to a gene: 13. Germline V lookup: CDR1 SGHNT, CDR2 YYREEE (reference sequence). The CDR3 consists of 16 residues. CDR3 residues: CASSWIAAGGGGEQFF. CDR3 sequence (DNA): TGTGCCAGCAGCTGGATCGCAGCGGGAGGAGGCGGTGAGCAGTTCTTC.

Only one count was recorded for this clone. CDR3 protein: CASSPWTSQETQYF. CDR3 in DNA: TGTGCCAGCAGTCCCTGGACAAGCCAAGAGACCCAGTACTTC. The chain has TRBV27 and TRBJ2-5; tentative D call: TRBD1 (5 bases). Germline-derived CDR1 and CDR2 are MNHEY and SMNVEV (reference sequence). The V end was cut by 5 bases, the J end by 1 base, with 11 bases between. CDR3 length equals 14 residues.

V usage is TRBV11-1 and J usage is TRBJ1-2; 7 nucleotides line up with TRBD1. Germline V lookup: CDR1 SGHAT, CDR2 FQDESV (reference sequence). The length of the CDR3 is 15 residues. The V segment lost 0 bases and the J segment 3 bases; nucleotides outside the gene matches: 4. In DNA form, the CDR3 reads TGTGCCAGCAGCTTAGCCAGGGGGGACGACTATGGCTACACCTTC. Protein: CASSLARGDDYGYTF.

V is TRBV30 and J is TRBJ1-5; unclear D gene. Trimming removed 2 bases at V and 8 bases at J, with 16 bases between. CDR3 length: 14 amino acids. Germline CDR1 reads GTSNPN; CDR2 reads SVGIG (reference sequence). CDR3 region: CAWSSYGEWEPQHF. Here the CDR3 DNA reads TGTGCCTGGAGTAGCTACGGGGAATGGGAGCCCCAGCATTTT.

This clone occurred once. The V gene is TRBV5-6, the J gene TRBJ1-1; D might be TRBD1 (5 bases). The germline V gene encodes CDR1 SGHDT and CDR2 YYEEEE. There are 13 residues in the CDR3. V was pared by 4 bases and J by 4 bases, with 11 bases between. This chain's CDR3 is CASSGAWGTEAFF. CDR3 sequence (DNA): TGTGCCAGCAGCGGGGCCTGGGGCACTGAAGCTTTCTTT. The whole variable domain, filled in from reference TRBV5-6 and TRBJ1-1, reads DAGVTQSPTHLIKTRGQQVTLRCSPKSGHDTVSWYQQALGQGPQFIFQYYEEEERQRGNFPDRFSGHQFPNYSSELNVNALLLGDSALYLCASSGAWGTEAFFGQGTRLTVV.

The chain is built from TRBV6-8 and TRBJ1-1; unclear D gene. The V and J ends lost 6 bases and 5 bases respectively, with 28 bases between them. This CDR3 contains 18 residues. Germline V gene lookup returns CDR1 MNHGY and CDR2 SAAAGT. This chain's CDR3 is CASSSPLVAGGFETEAFF. CDR3 sequence (DNA): TGTGCCAGCAGCTCCCCCCTGGTTGCGGGTGGTTTCGAGACTGAAGCTTTCTTT.

The chain has TRBV28 and TRBJ2-1; D is ambiguous. Per the germline V gene, CDR1 is MDHEN and CDR2 is SYDVKM. V was trimmed by 2 bases and J by 9 bases, leaving 8 bases between them. The CDR3 totals 12 residues. The CDR3 DNA sequence: TGTGCCAGCAGTTTAGGGTCGGTTGAGCAGTTCTTC. It codes for CASSLGSVEQFF.

This chain links TRBV5-1 with TRBJ1-4, with 7 positions matching TRBD1. Germline V gives CDR1 SGHRS, CDR2 YFSETQ. The CDR3 has 16 residues. The ends lost 4 bases at V and 2 bases at J; junction bases unmatched: 8. As DNA, the CDR3 is TGCGCCAGCAGCCCTCCCTCGACAGGGACTAATGAAAAACTGTTTTTT. Protein: CASSPPSTGTNEKLFF.

About this clone itself: Other DNA sequences in the same sample also yield this CDR3. The chain employs TRBV28 and TRBJ2-7; TRBD1 agrees at 11 bases. The germline gives CDR1 MDHEN, CDR2 SYDVKM. This CDR3 is 14 amino acids long. V dropped 6 bases and J dropped 3; count of bases not matched to a gene: 4. The CDR3 loop is CASSPGTGGYEQYF. The CDR3 coding sequence is TGTGCCAGCAGCCCGGGGACAGGGGGCTACGAGCAGTACTTC. Combining the CDR3 with reference TRBV28 and TRBJ2-7 gives the whole variable domain DVKVTQSSRYLVKRTGEKVFLECVQDMDHENMFWYRQDPGLGLRLIYFSYDVKMKEKGDIPEGYSVSREKKERFSLILESASTNQTSMYLCASSPGTGGYEQYFGPGTRLTVT.

The CDR3 DNA reads TGCGCCAGCAGCTTGGGAGGCGCGGGAGGCCGAATTAATGAGCAGTTCTTC. Translated, it gives CASSLGGAGGRINEQFF. The rearrangement uses TRBV5-1 and TRBJ2-1, with 8 bases aligning to TRBD2. The J segment lost 7 bases and the V segment lost 0 bases, leaving 12 bases of the junction unmatched. Per germline, CDR1 SGHRS and CDR2 YFSETQ. The CDR3 consists of 17 residues.

V usage is TRBV4-1 and J usage is TRBJ1-1; 11 bases align to TRBD1. CDR3 length: 15 residues. Germline V lookup: CDR1 MGHRA, CDR2 YSYEKL. Trimming at V came to 3 bases and at J to 5 bases, leaving 5 bases not matched to a gene. The CDR3 DNA is TGCGCCAGCAGCCATCGGGGGACAGGGGGAACTGAAGCTTTCTTT. It yields the protein CASSHRGTGGTEAFF.

The gene calls are TRBV6-1 and TRBJ1-4; a weak D match, TRBD1 (5 bases). V lost 0 bases and J lost 7, with 15 bases in between. From germline, CDR1 is MNHNS and CDR2 SASEGT. The CDR3 length is 16 residues. Written as DNA, the CDR3 is TGTGCCAGCAGTGAAGCTTGGGGGGTATTTAGTGAAAAACTGTTTTTT. Amino acid sequence: CASSEAWGVFSEKLFF.

The chain recombines TRBV5-1 with TRBJ2-1, with 13 bases aligning to TRBD2. V shed 5 bases, J shed 8 bases, and the junction held 4 bases outside the gene matches. The CDR3 contains 14 residues. Germline CDR1 is SGHRS and CDR2 is YFSETQ. Here the CDR3 reads CASSRLAGGDEQFF. The CDR3 DNA is TGCGCCAGCAGTCGACTAGCGGGAGGTGATGAGCAGTTCTTC.

The gene calls are TRBV7-6 and TRBJ2-3, with D possibly matching TRBD2 (5 bases). Germline V gene data show CDR1 as SGHVS and CDR2 as FNYEAQ. The CDR3 is made up of 14 amino acids. Trimming took off 5 bases at V and 2 bases at J, with 11 bases between the two ends. The CDR3 loop reads CASSHGEITDTQYF. CDR3 nucleotide sequence: TGTGCCAGCAGCCACGGGGAAATCACAGATACGCAGTATTTT.

J is TRBJ2-2 and V is TRBV13, with 8 bases fitting TRBD2. With V trimmed by 11 bases and J by 0 bases, 5 bases remained unmatched. The CDR3 has 14 residues. Germline CDR1 and CDR2: PRHDT and FYEKMQ (reference sequence). CDR3 amino acids: CAGASGSNTGELFF. DNA of the CDR3: TGTGCCGGGGCTAGCGGGTCGAACACCGGGGAGCTGTTTTTT. Supplemented by reference TRBV13 and TRBJ2-2, the full variable domain reads AAGVIQSPRHLIKEKRETATLKCYPIPRHDTVYWYQQGPGQDPQFLISFYEKMQSDKGSIPDRFSAQQFSDYHSELNMSSLELGDSALYFCAGASGSNTGELFFGEGSRLTVL.

V and J are TRBV28 and TRBJ2-3; 8 bases match TRBD1. After removal of 5 bases from V and 4 bases from J, the junction contained 5 bases not matched to a gene. CDR1 and CDR2 (germline): MDHEN, SYDVKM. CDR3 size: 14 residues. The CDR3 bases are TGTGCCAGCAGTCCCCAGGGGGCGCCAGATACGCAGTATTTT. The encoded protein is CASSPQGAPDTQYF.

The genes are TRBV2 and TRBJ2-7; weak D call: TRBD1 (6 bases). The CDR3 extends over 14 amino acids. The germline gives CDR1 SNHLY, CDR2 FYNNEI. Trimming took 4 bases from V and 3 from J, leaving 13 bases between them. This CDR3 reads CASSGGPAFYEQYF. The CDR3 DNA sequence: TGTGCCAGCAGTGGGGGGCCAGCTTTCTACGAGCAGTACTTC.

This clone was detected only once. V usage is TRBV9 and J usage is TRBJ2-2, with TRBD1 as a possible D gene (5 bases). The CDR3 is made up of 16 amino acids. V lost 4 bases to trimming and J lost 2 bases, with 15 bases between them. Germline V gene data show CDR1 as SGDLS and CDR2 as YYNGEE. CDR3 amino acids: CASSKGRSRNTGELFF. In nucleotides, the CDR3 is TGTGCCAGCAGCAAGGGGCGTAGCCGAAACACCGGGGAGCTGTTTTTT.

The chain joins TRBV29-1 to TRBJ2-1; 11 bases match TRBD2. Looked up from germline, CDR1 is SQVTM and CDR2 is ANQGSEA. Unmatched junction bases numbered 11, after V lost 7 bases and J lost 0 bases. There are 17 residues in the CDR3. DNA for the CDR3: TGCAGCGGCTCCGGGACTAGCGGAATCAGCTCCTACAATGAGCAGTTCTTC. Translation: CSGSGTSGISSYNEQFF.

The chain recombines TRBV7-9 with TRBJ1-3, with TRBD1 matching over 9 bases. The CDR3 is 16 amino acids. V lost 5 bases and J lost 0; bases outside the gene matches: 5. CDR1 SEHNR and CDR2 FQNEAQ come from the germline V gene (reference sequence). CDR3 in amino acids: CASSAGQGSSGNTIYF. In nucleotides, the CDR3 is TGTGCCAGCAGCGCCGGACAGGGGAGCTCTGGAAACACCATATATTTT.

The chain combines TRBV27 with TRBJ2-1; 11 bases are a match to TRBD2. This CDR3 has 18 residues. V gave up 6 bases and J gave up 0 bases; unmatched junction bases: 10. Germline assignment: CDR1 MNHEY and CDR2 SMNVEV (reference sequence). The CDR3 sequence is CASRELAGAPSSYNEQFF. The CDR3 DNA follows: TGTGCCAGCAGAGAACTAGCGGGAGCCCCTAGCTCCTACAATGAGCAGTTCTTC.

The gene calls are TRBV19 and TRBJ2-7; TRBD1 matches at 8 bases. J lost 5 bases, V lost 3 bases, and 9 bases had no gene match. The CDR3 runs to 15 residues. From germline, CDR1 is LNHDA and CDR2 SQIVND (reference sequence). CDR3 bases: TGTGCCAGTAGTATCCTGCCGGGACAGGCTAACGAGCAGTACTTC. This gives the protein CASSILPGQANEQYF.

The V and J genes are TRBV4-1 and TRBJ1-2; 8 bases map to TRBD1. The trim removed 6 bases at V and 8 bases at J, leaving 14 bases unmatched. The CDR3 length is 15 residues. The V gene's germline CDR1 is MGHRA and CDR2 YSYEKL. CDR3: CASSQDRASTRGYTF. The CDR3 nucleotides are TGCGCCAGCAGTCAGGACAGGGCATCGACAAGGGGCTACACCTTC.

V gene TRBV6-6 combines with J gene TRBJ2-7, with D maybe TRBD2 (6 bases). Trimming took off 5 bases at V and 0 bases at J, with 14 bases between the two ends. Germline-derived CDR1 and CDR2 are MNHNY and SVGAGI (reference sequence). There are 15 residues in the CDR3. The CDR3 here is CASSPGPGASYEQYF. The CDR3 DNA sequence: TGTGCCAGCAGTCCCGGGCCGGGAGCCTCCTACGAGCAGTACTTC.

This clone was detected only once. The chain combines TRBV2 with TRBJ2-5; D may be TRBD2 (5 bases). The DNA matches TRBJ2-7 better at its end, which makes the J call doubtful. CDR1 and CDR2 (germline): SNHLY, FYNNEI. The CDR3 consists of 14 residues. CDR3 residues: CASTAEVRNYEQYF. CDR3 bases: TGTGCCAGCACCGCGGAGGTACGGAACTACGAGCAGTACTTC.

Comment on this clone: This sample includes further DNA sequences coding for the same CDR3. The chain couples TRBV5-1 to TRBJ2-7, with 7 bases identical to TRBD1. V lost 5 bases, J lost 2 bases, and 4 bases stayed unmatched. Germline V gene sequence: CDR1 SGHRS, CDR2 YFSETQ. CDR3 size: 13 residues. The chain's CDR3 is CASSPGTAYEQYF. The CDR3 coding sequence is TGCGCCAGCAGTCCCGGGACAGCCTACGAGCAGTACTTC.

This chain connects TRBV7-9 to TRBJ1-1; D is uncertain. Trimming took 5 bases from V and 2 from J, leaving 15 bases between them. CDR3 length: 15 residues. Germline lookup yields CDR1 SEHNR and CDR2 FQNEAQ (reference sequence). The CDR3 region is CASSPETGRNTEAFF. The CDR3 DNA sequence: TGTGCCAGCAGCCCCGAAACCGGGAGAAACACTGAAGCTTTCTTT.